This T cell receptor beta chain stems from a study of beta chain features in type 1 diabetes. At the level of the study: Age, gender, cell numbers and subset yield matched between patients and controls. The number of sorted cells examined across all samples was some 99,000,000. Study results and caveats: Overrepresentation of cells with high TCR expression could result from cDNA sequencing. Across all four CD4+ subsets, people with type 1 diabetes showed modestly shorter TCRB CDR3s.

Concerning this clone: Its antigen remains unidentified.

Germline loops: CDR1 MDHEN, CDR2 SYDVKM. This CDR3 spans 14 amino acids. V gave up 9 bases and J gave up 1 base; unmatched junction bases: 6. What was sequenced were expressed TCRB transcripts, since all of the isolated RNA had been reverse transcribed. Using immunoSEQ multiplex PCR, the repertoire was profiled, and TCRdb retains in-frame clones only, with some absent. This repertoire shows 250,000 to 300,000 clones, about 24% found once; its top ten account for around 0.011%. V and J are TRBV28 and TRBJ2-1; 7 nucleotides match TRBD2. The sequenced material came from naive CD4+ T cells from blood. This sequence was found in a woman aged 25 to 39 with type 1 diabetes. The CDR3 loop is CASIAGGSYNEQFF. In nucleotides, the CDR3 is TGTGCCAGTATAGCGGGTGGTTCCTACAATGAGCAGTTCTTC.